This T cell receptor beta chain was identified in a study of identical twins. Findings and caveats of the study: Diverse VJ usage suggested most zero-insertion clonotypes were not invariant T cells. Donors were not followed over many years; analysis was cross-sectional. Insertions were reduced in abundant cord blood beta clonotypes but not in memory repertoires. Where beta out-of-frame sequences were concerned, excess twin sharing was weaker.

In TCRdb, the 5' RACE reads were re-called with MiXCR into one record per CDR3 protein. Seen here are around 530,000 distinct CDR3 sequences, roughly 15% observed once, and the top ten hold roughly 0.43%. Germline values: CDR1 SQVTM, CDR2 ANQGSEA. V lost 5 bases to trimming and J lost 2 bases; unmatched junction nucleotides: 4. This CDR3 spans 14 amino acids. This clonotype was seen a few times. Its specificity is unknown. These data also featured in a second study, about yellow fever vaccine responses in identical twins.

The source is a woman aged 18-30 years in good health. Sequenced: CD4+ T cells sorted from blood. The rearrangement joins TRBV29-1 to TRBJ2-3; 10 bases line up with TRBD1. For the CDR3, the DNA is TGCAGCGTTCCCGGGACAGGGGTCACAGATACGCAGTATTTT. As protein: CSVPGTGVTDTQYF.